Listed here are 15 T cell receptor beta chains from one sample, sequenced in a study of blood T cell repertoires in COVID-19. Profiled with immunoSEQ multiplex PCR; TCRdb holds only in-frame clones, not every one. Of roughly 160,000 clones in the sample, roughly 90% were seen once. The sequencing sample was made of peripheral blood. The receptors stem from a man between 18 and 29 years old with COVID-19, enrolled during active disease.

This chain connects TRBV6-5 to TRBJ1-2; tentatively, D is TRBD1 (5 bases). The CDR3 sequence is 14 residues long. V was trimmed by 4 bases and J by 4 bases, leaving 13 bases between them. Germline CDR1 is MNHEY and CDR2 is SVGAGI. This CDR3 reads CASSSRGGAYGYTF. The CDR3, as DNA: TGTGCCAGCAGTTCACGGGGGGGTGCCTATGGCTACACCTTC.

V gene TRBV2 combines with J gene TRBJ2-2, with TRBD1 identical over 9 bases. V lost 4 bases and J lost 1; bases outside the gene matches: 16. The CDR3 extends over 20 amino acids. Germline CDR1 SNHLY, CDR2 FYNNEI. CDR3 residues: CASSAPGTGWFSLNTGELFF. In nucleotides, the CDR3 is TGTGCCAGCAGTGCACCCGGGACAGGGTGGTTTTCATTGAACACCGGGGAGCTGTTTTTT.

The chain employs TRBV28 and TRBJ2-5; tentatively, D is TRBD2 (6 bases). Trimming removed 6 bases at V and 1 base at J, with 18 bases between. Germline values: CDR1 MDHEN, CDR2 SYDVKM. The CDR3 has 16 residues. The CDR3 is CASSYPTRRAQETQYF. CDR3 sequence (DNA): TGTGCCAGCAGCTACCCGACCAGGAGGGCCCAAGAGACCCAGTACTTC.

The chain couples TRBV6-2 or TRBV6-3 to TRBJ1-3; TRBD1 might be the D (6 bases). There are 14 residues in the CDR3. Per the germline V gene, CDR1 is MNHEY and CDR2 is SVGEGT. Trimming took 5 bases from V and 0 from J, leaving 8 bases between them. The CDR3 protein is CASSPDSSGNTIYF. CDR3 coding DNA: TGTGCCAGCAGTCCGGACAGCTCTGGAAACACCATATATTTT.

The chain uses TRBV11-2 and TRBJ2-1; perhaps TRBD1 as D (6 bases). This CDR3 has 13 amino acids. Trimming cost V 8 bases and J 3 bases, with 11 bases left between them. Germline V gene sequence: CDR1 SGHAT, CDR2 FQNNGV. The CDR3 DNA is TGTGCCAGCTACGAGACAGGCTACAATGAGCAGTTCTTC. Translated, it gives CASYETGYNEQFF.

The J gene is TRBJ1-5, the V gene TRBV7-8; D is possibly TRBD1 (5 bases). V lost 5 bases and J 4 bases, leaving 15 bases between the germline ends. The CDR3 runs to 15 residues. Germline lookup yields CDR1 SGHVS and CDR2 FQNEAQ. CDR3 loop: CASSPGTGGNQPQHF. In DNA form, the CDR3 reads TGTGCCAGCAGCCCCGGGACGGGGGGAAATCAGCCCCAGCATTTT.

The CDR3: CASSPRFEGQGIYEQYF. The CDR3 DNA reads TGTGCCAGCTCACCACGTTTTGAAGGACAGGGGATCTACGAGCAGTACTTC. The chain combines TRBV18 with TRBJ2-7; the match to TRBD1 covers 9 bases. Germline CDR1 and CDR2: KGHSH and LQKENI. Trimming removed 1 base from V and 3 bases from J; junction bases left unmatched: 10. The CDR3 is made up of 17 amino acids.

The DNA of the CDR3 is TGTGCCAGCAGCGAGACTAGCGGGAAACCCGACCTAGCCAAAAACATTCAGTACTTC. It yields the protein CASSETSGKPDLAKNIQYF. The gene calls are TRBV9 and TRBJ2-4; 11 bases align to TRBD2. The V and J ends lost 3 bases and 0 bases, in that order; junction bases with no gene match: 11. From germline, CDR1 is SGDLS and CDR2 YYNGEE. There are 19 residues in the CDR3.

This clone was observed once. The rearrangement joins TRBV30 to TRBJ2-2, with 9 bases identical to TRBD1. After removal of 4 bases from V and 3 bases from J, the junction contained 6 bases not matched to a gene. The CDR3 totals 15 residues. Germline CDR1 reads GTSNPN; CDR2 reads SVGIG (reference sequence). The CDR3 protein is CAWKFGDRDTGELFF. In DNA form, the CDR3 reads TGTGCCTGGAAATTCGGGGACAGGGACACCGGGGAGCTGTTTTTT.

CDR3: CASSPTGEYEQYF. In nucleotides, the CDR3 is TGTGCCAGCAGTCCCACAGGGGAGTACGAGCAGTACTTC. The chain joins TRBV28 to TRBJ2-7; TRBD1 aligns across 7 bases. V was pared by 5 bases and J by 4 bases, with 5 bases of the junction left unmatched. Germline loops: CDR1 MDHEN, CDR2 SYDVKM. This CDR3 region has 13 residues.

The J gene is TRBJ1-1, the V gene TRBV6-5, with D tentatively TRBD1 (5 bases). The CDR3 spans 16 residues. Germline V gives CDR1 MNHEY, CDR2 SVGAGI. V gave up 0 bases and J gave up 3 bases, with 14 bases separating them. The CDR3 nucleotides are TGTGCCAGCAGTTACTCGAAGGGGCAGGGTGACACTGAAGCTTTCTTT. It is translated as CASSYSKGQGDTEAFF.

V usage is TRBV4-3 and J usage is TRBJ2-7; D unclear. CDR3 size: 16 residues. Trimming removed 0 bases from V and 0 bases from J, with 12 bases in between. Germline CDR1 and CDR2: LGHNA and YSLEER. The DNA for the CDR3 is TGCGCCAGCAGCCAAGAACCCACTTCTAGCTCCTACGAGCAGTACTTC. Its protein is CASSQEPTSSSYEQYF.

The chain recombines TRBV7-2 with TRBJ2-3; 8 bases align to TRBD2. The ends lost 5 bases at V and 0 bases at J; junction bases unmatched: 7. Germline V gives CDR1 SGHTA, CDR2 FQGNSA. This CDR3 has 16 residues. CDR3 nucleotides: TGTGCCAGCAGCATACTAGCGGACCCTAGCACAGATACGCAGTATTTT. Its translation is CASSILADPSTDTQYF. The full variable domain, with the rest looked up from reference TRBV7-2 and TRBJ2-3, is GAGVSQSPSNKVTEKGKDVELRCDPISGHTALYWYRQSLGQGLEFLIYFQGNSAPDKSGLPSDRFSAERTGGSVSTLTIQRTQQEDSAVYLCASSILADPSTDTQYFGPGTRLTVL.

CDR3 loop: CASSVRDGFPAGGYTF. The CDR3 region has the DNA TGTGCCAGCAGCGTCCGGGACGGTTTTCCCGCGGGAGGCTACACCTTC. The V and J genes are TRBV9 and TRBJ1-2; a weak D match, TRBD1 (5 bases). There are 16 residues in the CDR3. From germline, CDR1 is SGDLS and CDR2 YYNGEE. The V gene lost 2 bases and the J gene lost 8 bases, with 22 bases spanning the gap.

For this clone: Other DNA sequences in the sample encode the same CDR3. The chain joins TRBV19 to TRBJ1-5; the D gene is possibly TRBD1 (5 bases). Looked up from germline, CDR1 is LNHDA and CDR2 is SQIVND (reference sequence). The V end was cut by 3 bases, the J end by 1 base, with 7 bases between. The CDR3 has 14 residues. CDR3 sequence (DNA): TGTGCCAGTAGTATTGGGGGGAGCAATCAGCCCCAGCATTTT. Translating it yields CASSIGGSNQPQHF.